This T cell receptor (beta chain) was documented in a study of post-analysis software for immune sequencing data. Germline V CDR1 and CDR2: SGHTA, FQGNSA. The CDR3 spans 16 residues. V lost 6 bases and J lost 3, with 20 bases in between. In the case of this clonotype: Its antigen remains unidentified.

Unique molecular identifiers featured in each of the TCR beta cDNA libraries. TCRdb reprocessed the PCR reads via MiXCR and lists one record per CDR3 protein. Of some 800,000 distinct CDR3 sequences in the sample, around 42% were seen once. General observations from the study: When compared against controls, multiple sclerosis patients showed significantly lower normalized Chao1 diversity. Controls showed lower frequencies than patients for roughly 5 TRBV segments, and TRBV5-6, TRBV5-1 and TRBV20-1 were among these.

The J gene is TRBJ1-2, the V gene TRBV7-2; possible D gene TRBD1, 5 bases. The origin of this receptor is a girl aged 10 to 17 with multiple sclerosis. Sequenced: blood. The CDR3 nucleotides read TGTGCCAGCAGTTTCCCGCAGGGCCCACTCGACTATGGCTACACCTTC. Translated: CASSFPQGPLDYGYTF.